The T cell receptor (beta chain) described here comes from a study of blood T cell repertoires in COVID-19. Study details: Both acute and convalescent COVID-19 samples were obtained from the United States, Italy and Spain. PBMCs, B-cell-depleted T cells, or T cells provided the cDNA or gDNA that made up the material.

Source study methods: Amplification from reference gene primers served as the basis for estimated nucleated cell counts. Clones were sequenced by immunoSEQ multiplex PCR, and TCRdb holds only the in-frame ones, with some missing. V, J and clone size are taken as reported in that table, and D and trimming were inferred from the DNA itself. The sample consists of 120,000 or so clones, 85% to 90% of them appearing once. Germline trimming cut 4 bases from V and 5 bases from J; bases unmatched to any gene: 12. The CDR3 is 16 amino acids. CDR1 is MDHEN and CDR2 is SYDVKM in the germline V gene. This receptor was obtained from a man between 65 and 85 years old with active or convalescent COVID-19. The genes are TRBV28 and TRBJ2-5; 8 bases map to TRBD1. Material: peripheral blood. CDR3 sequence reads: CASSSRTGNPQETQYF. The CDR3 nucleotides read TGTGCCAGCAGTTCCCGGACAGGGAACCCCCAGGAGACCCAGTACTTC.